Following are 21 T cell receptor beta chains from one sample sequenced in a study of cytomegalovirus exposure and HLA in healthy donors. In the PCR, 60 Vbeta and 13 Jbeta primers were used. Method: immunoSEQ multiplex PCR; TCRdb's copy keeps in-frame clones and lacks some. The sample has 200,000 to 250,000 clones; under 90% are singletons. Sequencing was performed on PBMCs. These receptors all stem from a human donor in good health.

This clone has a single count. This chain links TRBV28 with TRBJ2-7; 7 bases align to TRBD1. In germline, CDR1 is MDHEN, CDR2 SYDVKM. After removal of 6 bases from V and 3 bases from J, the junction contained 20 bases not matched to a gene. The CDR3 covers 18 residues. The CDR3 loop is CASRPMTGNRDPLYEQYF. For the CDR3, the DNA is TGTGCCAGCAGGCCCATGACAGGGAACCGGGATCCCCTCTACGAGCAGTACTTC.

This chain links TRBV6-6 with TRBJ2-7; 7 bases are a match to TRBD2. CDR1 is MNHNY, CDR2 SVGAGI, per germline (reference sequence). This CDR3 region has 13 residues. V lost 10 bases and J lost 1; bases outside the gene matches: 7. The CDR3 nucleotides read TGTGCCACCCAGGGAGGGGTTTCCTACGAGCAGTACTTC. Amino acid sequence: CATQGGVSYEQYF.

The genes are TRBV7-9 and TRBJ2-3; D is possibly TRBD2 (6 bases). The CDR3 is made up of 16 amino acids. The germline V gene encodes CDR1 SEHNR and CDR2 FQNEAQ (reference sequence). The V and J ends lost 4 bases and 3 bases respectively, with 17 bases between them. As DNA, the CDR3 is TGTGCCAGCAGCTCCGAGAGACTAGTTGAAACAGATACGCAGTATTTT. Translation gives CASSSERLVETDTQYF.

This chain uses TRBV30 with TRBJ2-1; 9 nucleotides agree with TRBD2. Trimming cost V 4 bases and J 2 bases; bases outside gene matches: 3. Germline assignment: CDR1 GTSNPN and CDR2 SVGIG (reference sequence). This CDR3 contains 14 residues. The DNA of the CDR3 is TGTGCCTGGACTAGCGGGACGACCTACAATGAGCAGTTCTTC. It translates to CAWTSGTTYNEQFF.

This chain connects TRBV29-1 to TRBJ1-1; D not certain. The germline gives CDR1 SQVTM, CDR2 ANQGSEA. The CDR3 runs to 11 residues. V was shortened by 5 bases and J by 4 bases, with 8 bases between the two germline ends. The CDR3 DNA follows: TGCAGCGTTCTCCGGGGCACTGAAGCTTTCTTT. Protein product: CSVLRGTEAFF.

This chain connects TRBV27 to TRBJ2-5; D is perhaps TRBD2 (6 bases). The germline CDR1 and CDR2 sequences are MNHEY and SMNVEV (reference sequence). This CDR3 spans 14 amino acids. V lost 3 bases to trimming and J lost 5 bases, with 13 bases between them. Written as DNA, the CDR3 is TGTGCCAGCAGTTTGGGAGGATACGGGGAGACCCAGTACTTC. As protein: CASSLGGYGETQYF.

A few counts support this clone. The rearrangement uses TRBV6-5 and TRBJ2-3, with TRBD2 matching 11 bases. J was trimmed by 6 bases and V by 6 bases; bases with no gene match: 5. Per the germline V gene, CDR1 is MNHEY and CDR2 is SVGAGI. This CDR3 spans 14 amino acids. The CDR3 spells CASSTSGSPDTQYF. In DNA, the CDR3 is TGTGCCAGCAGCACTAGCGGGAGTCCTGATACGCAGTATTTT.

This clone was recorded once. The CDR3 region is CASSGSFGVNTEAFF. CDR3 in DNA: TGTGCCAGCAGTGGCTCGTTCGGGGTGAACACTGAAGCTTTCTTT. J is TRBJ1-1 and V is TRBV6-1, with unresolved D. Trimming removed 4 bases from V and 0 bases from J, with 12 bases in between. This CDR3 has 15 residues. Germline lookup yields CDR1 MNHNS and CDR2 SASEGT.

The chain combines TRBV27 with TRBJ2-2, with 9 bases matching TRBD2. This CDR3 spans 16 amino acids. Germline V lookup: CDR1 MNHEY, CDR2 SMNVEV (reference sequence). V shed 4 bases and J 4 bases; nucleotides not matched to a gene: 7. The CDR3 DNA is TGTGCCAGCAGTTCCCGCAGCGGGAGGTCCACCGGGGAGCTGTTTTTT. Protein: CASSSRSGRSTGELFF.

The J gene is TRBJ2-7, the V gene TRBV28, with a weak D call TRBD1 (7 bases). CDR1 is MDHEN, CDR2 SYDVKM, per germline. The CDR3 loop spans 15 amino acids. The germline V and J ends were trimmed by 1 base and 4 bases, with 14 bases remaining between them. As DNA, the CDR3 is TGTGCCAGCAGTTTATTATCTCCAGGGGGGTACGAGCAGTACTTC. It codes for CASSLLSPGGYEQYF. Full variable domain (remainder filled in from reference TRBV28 and TRBJ2-7): DVKVTQSSRYLVKRTGEKVFLECVQDMDHENMFWYRQDPGLGLRLIYFSYDVKMKEKGDIPEGYSVSREKKERFSLILESASTNQTSMYLCASSLLSPGGYEQYFGPGTRLTVT.

V usage is TRBV19 and J usage is TRBJ2-1, with D maybe TRBD2 (6 bases). Per germline, CDR1 LNHDA and CDR2 SQIVND (reference sequence). The CDR3 spans 14 residues. V was pared by 3 bases and J by 2 bases, with 8 bases between. Here the CDR3 reads CASSISGAYNEQFF. CDR3 coding DNA: TGTGCCAGTAGTATTAGCGGTGCCTACAATGAGCAGTTCTTC.

The V call is TRBV11-1, the J call TRBJ2-7; the D gene is possibly TRBD1 (5 bases). There are 13 residues in the CDR3. V lost 1 base, J lost 2 bases, and 6 bases lay in between. Germline V CDR1 and CDR2: SGHAT, FQDESV (reference sequence). The CDR3 region is CASSLGQPYEQYF. The CDR3 region has the DNA TGTGCCAGCAGCTTAGGACAGCCCTACGAGCAGTACTTC.

The chain employs TRBV19 and TRBJ2-2; TRBD1 matches 8 bases. Germline V gene data show CDR1 as LNHDA and CDR2 as SQIVND (reference sequence). CDR3 length equals 15 residues. V lost 3 bases and J lost 4; bases outside the gene matches: 4. The chain's CDR3 is CASSIGTGLTGELFF. As DNA, the CDR3 is TGTGCCAGTAGTATCGGGACAGGCCTCACCGGGGAGCTGTTTTTT.

V usage is TRBV5-1 and J usage is TRBJ1-6, with D possibly matching TRBD1 (6 bases). CDR1 and CDR2 from the germline V gene are SGHRS and YFSETQ. The CDR3 length is 16 residues. Trimming shortened V by 0 bases and J by 2 bases, and 9 bases separated the two germline ends. CDR3 protein: CASSLGGDTYNSPLHF. The CDR3 DNA reads TGCGCCAGCAGCTTGGGAGGGGACACCTATAATTCACCCCTCCACTTT.

This rearrangement joins TRBV21-1 to TRBJ2-3; no check of the table's D call, TRBD2, against the DNA was made. TRBV21-1 is a documented pseudogene. This CDR3 has 13 residues. As DNA, the CDR3 is TGTGCCAGCAGCAAAGAGAGCCCAGATACGCAGTATTTT. Translating it yields CASSKESPDTQYF.

The V and J genes are TRBV19 and TRBJ2-7; 9 bases align to TRBD2. Trimming cost V 2 bases and J 0 bases; bases outside gene matches: 8. Germline V lookup: CDR1 LNHDA, CDR2 SQIVND (reference sequence). The CDR3 extends over 17 amino acids. In DNA form, the CDR3 reads TGTGCCAGTAGTATATTACTAGCGGGCGCTCACTCCTACGAGCAGTACTTC. Amino acids: CASSILLAGAHSYEQYF.

This chain links TRBV19 with TRBJ1-1; D may be TRBD1 (5 bases). Looked up from germline, CDR1 is LNHDA and CDR2 is SQIVND (reference sequence). The CDR3 runs to 12 residues. CDR3 sequence (DNA): TGTAAGCCTGGGACTTCCAACACTGAAGCTTTCTTT. As protein: CKPGTSNTEAFF.

The chain couples TRBV27 to TRBJ2-3; 12 nucleotides match TRBD2. The trim removed 2 bases at V and 5 bases at J, leaving 5 bases unmatched. CDR1 MNHEY and CDR2 SMNVEV come from the germline V gene (reference sequence). The CDR3 sequence is 16 residues long. The CDR3 region is CASSLIPSGRGDTQYF. For the CDR3, the DNA is TGTGCCAGCAGTTTAATCCCTAGCGGGAGGGGAGATACGCAGTATTTT.

The rearrangement joins TRBV10-1 to TRBJ2-3; TRBD1 matches at 9 bases. CDR3 length: 17 residues. The V segment lost 0 bases and the J segment 5 bases; nucleotides outside the gene matches: 9. The germline CDR1 and CDR2 sequences are WNHNN and SYGVQD (reference sequence). As DNA, the CDR3 is TGCGCCAGCAGTGAGTCACAACCGGGACAGGGTATAGATACGCAGTATTTT. This gives the protein CASSESQPGQGIDTQYF.

The J gene is TRBJ2-3, the V gene TRBV9; D is perhaps TRBD2 (6 bases). V lost 7 bases and J lost 0, with 18 bases in between. Germline-derived CDR1 and CDR2 are SGDLS and YYNGEE. The CDR3 has 16 residues. The CDR3 sequence is CASGRDSTSSTDTQYF. The DNA of the CDR3 is TGTGCCAGCGGCCGGGACTCGACCTCTAGCACAGATACGCAGTATTTT.

This clone was observed a single time. V is TRBV29-1 and J is TRBJ2-7, with a tentative D call TRBD2 (5 bases). The V and J ends lost 5 bases and 3 bases respectively, with 14 bases between them. The CDR3 extends over 13 amino acids. Germline V gene lookup returns CDR1 SQVTM and CDR2 ANQGSEA. In DNA, the CDR3 is TGCAGCGTTAAGTCTAGCTCCGGCTACGAGCAGTACTTC. It yields the protein CSVKSSSGYEQYF.